The TCR beta chain under discussion was sequenced for a study of tumor-infiltrating lymphocytes in primary liver carcinoma. Across the study: These patients were men and women whose ages were 30 to 69 years. Tumors measured about 4 to 10 cm and were stage T1-T3 N0M0.

About this clonotype: What it binds is unknown. One junction end does not reproduce the germline sequence, and a read error may be involved.

Notes on the study in general: Only around 7.5-25% of top clones occurred in all five tumor regions.

Total RNA amounting to roughly 0.5 ug was the source from which TCR beta cDNA was made with a constant-region primer. Generation of the TCR beta libraries relied on three nested multiplex PCR rounds using slightly modified ARM-PCR. TRBV1-TRBV30 forward primers paired with a C-beta reverse primer were used in the first two PCR rounds, which ran approximately 11 cycles each. TCRdb ran MiXCR on the multiplex PCR reads and lists one entry per CDR3 protein. The table records 110,000 or so distinct CDR3 sequences, approximately 78% of them present only once. Germline CDR1 is SGHRS and CDR2 is YFSETQ. The CDR3 spans 15 residues. Unsorted bulk tissue of about 19-33 mg yielded co-extracted RNA and DNA.

The specimen was liver tumor tissue from sampling region 3. The subset was: tumor region T3, left-lateral pole. This rearrangement joins TRBV5-1 to TRBJ1-1; a possible D gene is TRBD1 (6 bases). This clonotype was sampled from a middle-aged man with primary liver carcinoma and hepatitis B virus infection. CDR3 loop: CASSSRGKENTEAIF. The DNA for the CDR3 is TGCGCCAGCAGCTCCAGGGGTAAGGAGAACACTGAAGCTATCTTT.